This TCR beta chain was recorded in a study of CD8 T cells in Susac syndrome (dated by TCRdb to the late 2010s). At the level of the whole study: Whether CD8+ T cell activation and differentiation in Susac syndrome was antigen driven was tested using repertoire sequencing. Clonality of the CD8+ T cell repertoire was compared between more than 9 healthy donors, about 14 Susac syndrome patients and 15 or so multiple sclerosis patients.

Details on this clonotype: Its antigen remains undetermined. There are no base qualities to consult, and no much larger clone falls within one base.

V is trimmed back by 4 bases and J by 4 bases, and the junction contains 3 bases that no gene match accounts for. Spanning cysteine to phenylalanine, the CDR3 consists of 12 amino acids. CDR3 DNA is the only sequence kept; it has 36 bases, read in frame from the first base. Taken from the germline V gene, the CDR1 and CDR2 loops are SQVTM and ANQGSEA. General study outcomes and caveats: The number of individuals in the TCR sequencing and HLA analysis was acknowledged as relatively small.

RNA was extracted using the RNeasy kit, and roughly 0.5 to 1 microgram was reverse transcribed with random hexamers. The immunoSEQ multiplex PCR assay, covering 54 Vbeta and 13 Jbeta segments, was used to amplify TCR beta CDR3 regions. Bias from PCR amplification was corrected by using a synthetic template baseline for primer optimization and for computational correction. In the authors' own workflow: Reads were annotated to V, D and J genes according to IMGT and were analyzed with immunoSEQ Analyzer, with only productive sequences retained. Clonality was calculated as one minus the Shannon entropy normalized by log2 of the number of productive unique sequences. For each patient and control, public and private clones were evaluated within the 100 most prevalent clones. Clones were defined as Susac-specific if absent from the healthy and MS cohorts, from 1052 published viral clones and from other ImmuneACCESS disease sequences. Clones were called with MiXCR by TCRdb after fastp trimmed the public reads at Q25, and only in-frame beta chains were retained. Each entry is one CDR3 protein sequence, shown with its most common DNA and genes. TCRdb's processing, not the authors' own work, is the source of the V and J calls. Present in this sample are about 89,000 distinct CDR3 sequences, 80% to 95% of which were seen just once. The ten largest clonotypes hold around 0.31% of the sample.

High-throughput TCR beta sequencing profiled peripheral blood CD8+ and CD4+ T cells from healthy donors, Susac syndrome patients and multiple sclerosis patients. Healthy donors were age- and sex-matched controls. Bulk CD8+ and CD4+ T cells were purified by magnetic negative isolation, whereas CD8+ TEMRA cells were enriched by FACS. Blood was collected in EDTA tubes and processed within 24 hours, with PBMCs isolated through density gradient centrifugation. PBMCs destined for TCR sequencing were cryopreserved in liquid nitrogen and later thawed in a 37 °C water bath. Purity of sorted or isolated CD4+, CD8+ and CD8+ TEMRA cells was at least 90%.

The sequence is built from TRBV29-1 and TRBJ2-7, and TRBD1 matches 8 of the central bases. The sequence came from a human donor in good health. The specimen was CD8+ T cells from PBMCs. This receptor has the CDR3 CSVGQGAYEQYF. The nucleotide sequence reads TGCAGCGTTGGTCAGGGGGCTTACGAGCAGTACTTC.